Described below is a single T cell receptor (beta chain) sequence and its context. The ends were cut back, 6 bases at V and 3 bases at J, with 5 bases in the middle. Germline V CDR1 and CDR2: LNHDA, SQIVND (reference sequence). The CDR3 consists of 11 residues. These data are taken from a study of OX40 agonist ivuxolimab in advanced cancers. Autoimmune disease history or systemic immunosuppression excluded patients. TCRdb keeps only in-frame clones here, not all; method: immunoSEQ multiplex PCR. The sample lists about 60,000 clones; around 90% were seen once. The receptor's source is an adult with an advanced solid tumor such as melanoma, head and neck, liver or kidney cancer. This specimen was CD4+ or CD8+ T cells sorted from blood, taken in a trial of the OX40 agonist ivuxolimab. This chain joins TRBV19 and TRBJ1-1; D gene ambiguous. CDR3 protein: CASRIYTEAFF. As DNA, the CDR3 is TGTGCCAGTAGAATTTACACTGAAGCTTTCTTT.